The present T cell receptor (beta chain) was sequenced within a study of Graves' ophthalmopathy and Graves' hyperthyroidism. As for the study in general: Peripheral blood sampling preceded any treatment and occurred at initial diagnosis.

There are many counts of this clonotype. Its specificity is unknown. CDR3 regions of TCR beta were amplified from RNA transcripts. In the first round, RT-PCR was carried out with HTBI primers, and a multiplex PCR formed the second round. MiXCR was run by TCRdb on the multiplex PCR reads, yielding one entry per CDR3 protein. The repertoire holds hundreds of thousands of distinct CDR3 sequences, with 20% to 25% as singletons. Overall study findings and caveats: The model flagged ophthalmopathy progression at approximately 66% sensitivity and less than 75% specificity.

Trimming removed 2 bases from V and 7 bases from J, with 11 bases in between. The CDR3 runs to 12 residues. Germline CDR1 and CDR2: GTSNPN and SVGIG (reference sequence). The chain employs TRBV30 and TRBJ1-2; perhaps TRBD1 as D (6 bases). This clonotype originated in a woman aged 18 to 35 with stable Graves' hyperthyroidism. Some clones in this sample may be carry-over from other donors' samples. Sequencing was performed on peripheral blood. CDR3 region: CAWSPGEGGYTF. In DNA form, the CDR3 reads TGTGCCTGGAGTCCAGGGGAAGGTGGCTACACCTTC.